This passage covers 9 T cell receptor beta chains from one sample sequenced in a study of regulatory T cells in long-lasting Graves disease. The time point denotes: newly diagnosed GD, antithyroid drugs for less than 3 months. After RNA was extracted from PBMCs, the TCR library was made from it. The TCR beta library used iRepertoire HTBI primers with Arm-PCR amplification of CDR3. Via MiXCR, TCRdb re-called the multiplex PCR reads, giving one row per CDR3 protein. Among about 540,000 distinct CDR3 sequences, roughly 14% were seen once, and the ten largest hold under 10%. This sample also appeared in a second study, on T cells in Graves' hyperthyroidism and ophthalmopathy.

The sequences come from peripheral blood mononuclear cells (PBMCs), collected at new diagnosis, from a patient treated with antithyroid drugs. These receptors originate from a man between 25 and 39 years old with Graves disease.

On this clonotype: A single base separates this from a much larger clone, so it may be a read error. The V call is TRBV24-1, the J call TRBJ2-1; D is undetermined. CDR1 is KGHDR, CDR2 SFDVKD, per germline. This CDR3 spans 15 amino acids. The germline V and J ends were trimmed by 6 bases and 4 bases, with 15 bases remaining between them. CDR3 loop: CATSNSEWAYNEQFF. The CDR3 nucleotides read TGTGCCACCAGTAATTCAGAGTGGGCGTACAATGAGCAGTTCTTC.

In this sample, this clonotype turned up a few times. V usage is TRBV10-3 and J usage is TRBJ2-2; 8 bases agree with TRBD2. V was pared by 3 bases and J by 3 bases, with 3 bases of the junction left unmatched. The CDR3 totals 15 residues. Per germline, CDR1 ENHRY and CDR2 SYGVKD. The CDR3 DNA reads TGTGCCATCAGTGACGGGGGGGGTTACACCGGGGAGCTGTTTTTT. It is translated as CAISDGGGYTGELFF.

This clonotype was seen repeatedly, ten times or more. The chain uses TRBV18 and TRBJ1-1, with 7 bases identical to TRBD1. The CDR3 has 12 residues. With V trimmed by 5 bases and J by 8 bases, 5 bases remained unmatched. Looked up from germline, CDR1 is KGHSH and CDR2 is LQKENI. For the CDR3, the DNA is TGTGCCAGCTCAGGGGACAGCGCCGAAGCTTTCTTT. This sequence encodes CASSGDSAEAFF. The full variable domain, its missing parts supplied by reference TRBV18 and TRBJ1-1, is NAGVMQNPRHLVRRRGQEARLRCSPMKGHSHVYWYRQLPEEGLKFMVYLQKENIIDESGMPKERFSAEFPKEGPSILRIQQVVRGDSAAYFCASSGDSAEAFFGQGTRLTVV.

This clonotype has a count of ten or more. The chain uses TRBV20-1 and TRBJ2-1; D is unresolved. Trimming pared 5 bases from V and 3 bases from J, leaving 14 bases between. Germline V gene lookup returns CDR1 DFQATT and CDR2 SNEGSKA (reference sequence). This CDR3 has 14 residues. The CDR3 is CSAPIKVGYNEQFF. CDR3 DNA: TGCAGTGCTCCAATTAAGGTGGGCTACAATGAGCAGTTCTTC.

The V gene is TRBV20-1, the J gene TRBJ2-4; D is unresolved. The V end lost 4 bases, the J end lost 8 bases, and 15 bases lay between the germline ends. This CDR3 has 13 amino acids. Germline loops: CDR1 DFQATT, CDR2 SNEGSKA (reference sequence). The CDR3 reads CSANRPTLHIQYF. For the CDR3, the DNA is TGCAGTGCTAACCGTCCGACGCTCCACATTCAGTACTTC.

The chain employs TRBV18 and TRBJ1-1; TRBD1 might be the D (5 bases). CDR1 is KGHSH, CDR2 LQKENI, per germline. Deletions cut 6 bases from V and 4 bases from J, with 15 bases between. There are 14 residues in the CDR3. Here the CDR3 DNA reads TGTGCCAGCTCCCACGCACAGGAGGCCACTGAAGCTTTCTTT. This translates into CASSHAQEATEAFF.

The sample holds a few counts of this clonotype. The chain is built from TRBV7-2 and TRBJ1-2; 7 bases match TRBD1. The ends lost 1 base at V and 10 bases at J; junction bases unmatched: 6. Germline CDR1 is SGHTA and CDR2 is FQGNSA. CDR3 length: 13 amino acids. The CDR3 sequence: CASSLGGTAPYTF. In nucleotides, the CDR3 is TGTGCCAGCAGCTTAGGGGGGACAGCCCCCTACACCTTC.

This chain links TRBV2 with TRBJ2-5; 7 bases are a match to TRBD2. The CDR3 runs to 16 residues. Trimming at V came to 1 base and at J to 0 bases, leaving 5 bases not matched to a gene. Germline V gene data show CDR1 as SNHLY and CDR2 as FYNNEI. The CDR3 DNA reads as TGTGCCAGCAGTGAAGGGTTAGCGGGCTACCAAGAGACCCAGTACTTC. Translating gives CASSEGLAGYQETQYF.

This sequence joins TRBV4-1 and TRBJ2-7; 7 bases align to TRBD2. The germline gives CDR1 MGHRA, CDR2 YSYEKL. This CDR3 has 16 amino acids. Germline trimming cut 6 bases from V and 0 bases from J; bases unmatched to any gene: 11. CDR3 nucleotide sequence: TGCGCCAGCAGGGATACTAGCGTCCGAAGCTCCTACGAGCAGTACTTC. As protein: CASRDTSVRSSYEQYF.